The 29 T cell receptor beta chains below were found in one sample sequenced in a study of tumor and adjacent non-tumor tissue in lung cancer. A modified ARM-PCR protocol with three rounds of nested PCR amplified TCRbeta. TCRdb re-analysed the multiplex PCR reads in MiXCR, keeping a single row per CDR3 protein. The sample comprises approximately 110,000 distinct CDR3 sequences, approximately 82% of which are singletons, and more than 35% rests with the top ten. The template was RNA from unsorted bulk tissue. The sequenced material came from lung tumor tissue. The source is a woman in her sixties with non-small cell lung cancer.

Concerning this clonotype: A clone one base away is much larger, so this may be a read error. Without the conserved terminal phenylalanine or tryptophan, this CDR3 likely stems from a read error. The rearrangement joins TRBV20-1 to TRBJ2-5; D not certain. Trimming removed 0 bases at V and 3 bases at J, with 2 bases between. The CDR3 length is 11 residues. Looked up from germline, CDR1 is DFQATT and CDR2 is SNEGSKA (reference sequence). The CDR3 reads CSARDEETQYI. The CDR3, as DNA: TGCAGTGCTAGAGATGAAGAGACCCAGTACATC.

Comment on this clonotype: One base away lies a much larger clone, so this may be a sequencing read error. The chain combines TRBV12-3 or TRBV12-4 with TRBJ1-2; 7 positions agree with TRBD1. This CDR3 has 14 amino acids. The V segment lost 3 bases and the J segment 9 bases; nucleotides outside the gene matches: 10. The CDR3 region is CASSFWAGGSCYTF. The CDR3 DNA follows: TGTGCCAGCAGTTTCTGGGCAGGGGGGAGCTGCTACACCTTC.

DNA for the CDR3: TGTGCCAGCAGCCACGAAGCTACGGGGGAGCAGTACTTC. Its translation: CASSHEATGEQYF. The chain recombines TRBV11-2 with TRBJ2-7; a weak D match, TRBD2 (5 bases). Germline V lookup: CDR1 SGHAT, CDR2 FQNNGV. CDR3 length: 13 amino acids. V gave up 5 bases and J gave up 7 bases, with 15 bases separating them.

This clonotype was recorded only once. Germline is not matched at one junction end, which may reflect a read error. The chain links TRBV6-2 or TRBV6-3 to TRBJ2-1; TRBD2 aligns across 9 bases. Germline loops: CDR1 MNHEY, CDR2 SVGEGT. The CDR3 length is 14 residues. The DNA of the CDR3 is TGTGCCAGCGGTCCGGGACTAGCCTACAATGAGCAGTCCTTC. It encodes CASGPGLAYNEQSF.

As regards this clonotype: In this CDR3 the conserved last residue, phenylalanine or tryptophan, is missing, so a read error is likely. V gene TRBV20-1 combines with J gene TRBJ1-2; maybe TRBD1 (6 bases). CDR1 and CDR2 (germline): DFQATT, SNEGSKA (reference sequence). The CDR3 length is 13 residues. The CDR3, as DNA: TGTAGTGCCCCTAAGACAGGCGGCTATGGCTACACCTTA. As protein: CSAPKTGGYGYTL.

The gene calls are TRBV28 and TRBJ2-5; D gene uncertain. V lost 4 bases, J lost 4 bases, and 16 bases lay in between. The CDR3 has 15 amino acids. Per germline, CDR1 MDHEN and CDR2 SYDVKM. The CDR3 region is CASSYAGVAGETQYF. The CDR3 DNA reads TGTGCCAGCAGTTACGCCGGAGTAGCAGGAGAGACCCAGTACTTC. Together with reference TRBV28 and TRBJ2-5, the CDR3 gives the full variable domain: DVKVTQSSRYLVKRTGEKVFLECVQDMDHENMFWYRQDPGLGLRLIYFSYDVKMKEKGDIPEGYSVSREKKERFSLILESASTNQTSMYLCASSYAGVAGETQYFGPGTRLLVL.

This clonotype has a handful of counts. The CDR3 carries no conserved terminal phenylalanine or tryptophan, so it likely arises from a read error. No DNA is shown, since the ends of the CDR3 on it are uncertain; the CDR3 is the one TCRdb lists. The chain's CDR3 is CASSLEPGNRHYL. The genes are TRBV11-2 and TRBJ2-3. CDR1 and CDR2 (germline): SGHAT, FQNNGV. The CDR3 length equals 13 residues, ends included.

This clonotype appeared a few times. The germline gene is not matched at one end of the junction; a read error may be the cause. The rearrangement links TRBV10-1 to TRBJ1-1, with 7 bases fitting TRBD1. Looked up from germline, CDR1 is WNHNN and CDR2 is SYGVQD (reference sequence). This CDR3 is 14 amino acids long. The CDR3 nucleotides are TGCGCCAGCAGTGAGGACAGGGTAAAGAGTGAAGTTTTCTTT. Its protein is CASSEDRVKSEVFF.

This rearrangement joins TRBV12-3 or TRBV12-4 to TRBJ1-5, with a possible D match to TRBD1 (6 bases). The CDR3 is made up of 13 amino acids. V was trimmed by 8 bases and J by 7 bases, leaving 15 bases between them. The CDR3 here is CASGRSQGQPQHF. Written as DNA, the CDR3 is TGTGCCAGCGGGCGAAGCCAGGGGCAGCCCCAGCATTTT.

In regard to this clonotype: A much larger clone is a single base away; this may be a read error. This chain connects TRBV20-1 to TRBJ2-2, with D maybe TRBD2 (6 bases). This CDR3 has 16 residues. CDR1 and CDR2 (germline): DFQATT, SNEGSKA (reference sequence). As DNA, the CDR3 is TGCAGTGCTAGCGCTAGCAGGGACCTTAACACCGGGGAGGTGTTTTTT. It specifies CSASASRDLNTGEVFF.

A word on this clonotype: An end of the junction differs from the germline gene, which may be a read error. V is TRBV20-1 and J is TRBJ2-2; TRBD1 agrees at 9 bases. The V gene's germline CDR1 is DFQATT and CDR2 SNEGSKA (reference sequence). This CDR3 spans 15 amino acids. The CDR3 sequence is CTAIPGTGKAGELFF. CDR3 nucleotides: TGTACTGCCATACCCGGGACAGGGAAAGCCGGGGAGCTGTTTTTT.

Points on this clonotype: Being one base from a much bigger clone, this may be a read error. The CDR3 end shows no conserved phenylalanine or tryptophan, and so a read error is likely. The chain combines TRBV12-3 or TRBV12-4 with TRBJ2-7, with TRBD2 matching 7 bases. J lost 2 bases, V lost 7 bases, and 5 bases had no gene match. CDR3 length: 13 amino acids. In DNA, the CDR3 is TGTGCCAGCAATCGGGGGGAGACCTACGAGCAGTACCTC. It encodes CASNRGETYEQYL.

The V call is TRBV6-2 or TRBV6-3, the J call TRBJ2-3; D not certain. Trimming removed 4 bases from V and 2 bases from J, with 13 bases in between. The germline CDR1 and CDR2 sequences are MNHEY and SVGEGT. The length of the CDR3 is 15 residues. The CDR3, as DNA: TGTGCCAGCAGTTCAAAGCAATATAACACAGATACGCAGTATTTT. It yields the protein CASSSKQYNTDTQYF.

With respect to this clonotype: One junction end disagrees with the germline gene, perhaps due to a read error. J is TRBJ2-1 and V is TRBV6-2 or TRBV6-3; D is ambiguous. The CDR3 contains 17 residues. CDR1 MNHEY and CDR2 SVGEGT come from the germline V gene. DNA of the CDR3: TGTGTCAGCAGTTGTTCGGGCAGGATCGTGTCCTACAATGAGCAGTTCTTC. The encoded protein is CVSSCSGRIVSYNEQFF.

The chain recombines TRBV4-3 with TRBJ2-1; perhaps D is TRBD1 or TRBD2 (5 bases each). CDR1 is LGHNA, CDR2 YSLEER, per germline. Trimming cost V 0 bases and J 9 bases, with 18 bases left between them. The CDR3 contains 16 residues. The CDR3 DNA reads TGCGCCAGCAGCCAAGATTACTCTAACGGGACGGGTGAGCAGTTCTTC. Protein sequence: CASSQDYSNGTGEQFF.

Notes on this clonotype: Given a much more abundant clone one base away, this may be a read error. V usage is TRBV4-1 and J usage is TRBJ2-5, with a tentative D call TRBD2 (5 bases). The CDR3 runs 15 residues. The V gene's germline CDR1 is MGHRA and CDR2 YSYEKL. CDR3 sequence: CASSHLTSSWENQYF. Here the CDR3 DNA reads TGCGCCAGCAGCCACCTGACATCCTCATGGGAGAACCAGTACTTC.

A remark on this clonotype: Just one base apart from a much larger clone, this may be a read error. The J gene is TRBJ2-5, the V gene TRBV20-1; maybe TRBD2 (7 bases). Germline CDR1 is DFQATT and CDR2 is SNEGSKA (reference sequence). The CDR3 has 15 residues. The CDR3 loop reads CSAEYRGGHPGTQCF. The CDR3, as DNA: TGCAGTGCGGAATATAGGGGGGGTCACCCTGGGACCCAGTGCTTC.

This clonotype has ten or more counts. The V gene is TRBV4-1, the J gene TRBJ2-7; 8 positions agree with TRBD1. Trimming took 0 bases from V and 3 from J; bases not matched to a gene: 7. Germline V gene lookup returns CDR1 MGHRA and CDR2 YSYEKL. This CDR3 is built from 16 residues. The CDR3 bases are TGCGCCAGCAGCCAAGAGCAGGGGGCATTCGTCTACGAGCAGTACTTC. As protein: CASSQEQGAFVYEQYF.

Turning to this clonotype: A much bigger clone sits one base away, suggesting this may be a read error. The chain couples TRBV11-2 to TRBJ2-1; no clear D. Germline lookup yields CDR1 SGHAT and CDR2 FQNNGV. V lost 8 bases, J lost 10 bases, and 15 bases lay in between. CDR3 size: 12 residues. The chain's CDR3 is CASGSDGREQFF. CDR3 sequence (DNA): TGTGCCAGCGGCTCTGACGGTAGGGAGCAGTTCTTC.

This clonotype was counted a single time. Its ends do not fully match the called genes, so a read error is possible. This sequence joins TRBV5-6 and TRBJ1-2, with 7 bases that match TRBD1. CDR3 length equals 14 residues. The germline V gene has CDR1 SGHDT and CDR2 YYEEEE. In nucleotides, the CDR3 is TGTACCAGCAGTCATGACAGGGAGAGAAGGGGCTACACCTTC. Its translation is CTSSHDRERRGYTF.

This clonotype was detected once. This likely comes from a read error, as the CDR3 has no conserved phenylalanine or tryptophan at its end. The V gene is TRBV11-3, the J gene TRBJ2-1, with 7 bases that match TRBD1. With V trimmed by 3 bases and J by 3 bases, 5 bases remained unmatched. The CDR3 covers 15 residues. Germline V gives CDR1 SGHNT, CDR2 YENEEA. In nucleotides, the CDR3 is TGTGCCAGCAGCTTGGGACAGTCGGTCTACAATGAGCAGTTCATC. Its translation is CASSLGQSVYNEQFI.

In regard to this clonotype: One junction end does not reproduce the germline sequence, and a read error may be involved. The V gene is TRBV10-3, the J gene TRBJ2-7; the D gene is possibly TRBD1 (6 bases). CDR3 length equals 13 residues. The germline CDR1 and CDR2 sequences are ENHRY and SYGVKD. The CDR3 DNA reads TGTGCCATTAGTGACCCCGGACAGATCAAGCAGTACTTC. It yields the protein CAISDPGQIKQYF.

Notes on this clonotype: A much larger clone differs from this one at a single base, so this may be a read error. The chain has TRBV5-1 and TRBJ2-3; TRBD1 aligns across 7 bases. From germline, CDR1 is SGHRS and CDR2 YFSETQ. The J segment lost 2 bases and the V segment lost 4 bases, leaving 1 base of the junction unmatched. This CDR3 contains 13 residues. In DNA form, the CDR3 reads TGCGCCAGCAGCCAGGGGGACACAGATACGCAGTATTTT. It specifies CASSQGDTDTQYF.

This chain links TRBV28 with TRBJ2-7; D possibly corresponds to TRBD2 (6 bases). The CDR3 has 15 residues. V gave up 3 bases and J gave up 8 bases, with 20 bases separating them. Germline CDR1 MDHEN, CDR2 SYDVKM. For the CDR3, the DNA is TGTGCCAGCAGTTTCGTCGGGGGATCCGGCCACCAGCAGTACTTC. Translating it yields CASSFVGGSGHQQYF.

The gene calls are TRBV6-5 and TRBJ2-6, with D possibly TRBD1 on 7 matching bases. The CDR3 spans 16 residues. Germline-derived CDR1 and CDR2 are MNHEY and SVGAGI. This chain's CDR3 is CTNSRQGGGGANVLTF. DNA of the CDR3: TGTACCAACAGTCGACAGGGAGGAGGGGGGGCCAACGTCCTGACTTTC.

For this clonotype: Germline is not matched at one junction end, which may reflect a read error. The chain combines TRBV10-3 with TRBJ2-7, with TRBD1 matching 10 bases. CDR3 length: 15 amino acids. Germline V gene sequence: CDR1 ENHRY, CDR2 SYGVKD. CDR3 residues: CGISASGTGEREQYF. The CDR3 DNA is TGTGGCATCAGTGCTTCCGGGACAGGGGAAAGGGAGCAGTATTTC.

This clonotype turned up a few times. J is TRBJ2-3 and V is TRBV20-1, with 8 bases identical to TRBD2. From germline, CDR1 is DFQATT and CDR2 SNEGSKA (reference sequence). CDR3 size: 17 residues. Trimming took 0 bases from V and 6 from J; bases not matched to a gene: 14. The CDR3 DNA sequence: TGCAGTGCTAGAGAGATCCGTCGAATAGCGGGGAAGGATACGCAGTATTTT. Encoded protein: CSAREIRRIAGKDTQYF.

On this clonotype itself: Because it lacks the conserved phenylalanine or tryptophan at the end, this CDR3 is likely a read error. The chain links TRBV4-3 to TRBJ1-6; 7 positions match TRBD1. The germline CDR1 and CDR2 sequences are LGHNA and YSLEER. J lost 7 bases, V lost 4 bases, and 7 bases had no gene match. The CDR3 covers 15 residues. CDR3 protein: CASSPWHRGNSPLHL. Here the CDR3 DNA reads TGCGCCAGCAGCCCCTGGCACAGGGGAAATTCACCCCTCCACCTT.

About this clonotype: One end of the junction is discordant with germline, which a read error may explain. The chain links TRBV20-1 to TRBJ1-1, with D uncertain. Germline V gene sequence: CDR1 DFQATT, CDR2 SNEGSKA (reference sequence). This CDR3 region has 12 residues. In DNA, the CDR3 is TGCAGTGCAGGTGGCTTTCTCACTGATGCTTTCTTT. Protein: CSAGGFLTDAFF.